Listed below are T cell receptor beta chains from one sample, sequenced in a study of T cells in Graves' hyperthyroidism and ophthalmopathy. TCRdb redid the calling of the multiplex PCR reads with MiXCR, one entry per CDR3 protein. This sample has some 350,000 distinct CDR3 sequences, with about a sixth found just once. Sequenced: blood. The receptors here all came from a woman aged 18-29 years with Graves' hyperthyroidism that later progressed to Graves' ophthalmopathy. Each CDR3 is given with its conserved first and last residue. The D gene is left open where the match is weak. Clone size, where shown, is once, few, many, or a class for clones that have expanded.

abundance,j_gene,v_gene,d_gene,CDR3nt,CDR3aa
.,TRBJ1-1,TRBV20-1,TRBD1,TGCAGTGCTAGAGACCCCGAGACAGGGCACACTGAAGCTTTCTTT,CSARDPETGHTEAFF
few,TRBJ2-1,TRBV7-9,.,TGTGCCAGCAGTGACCGGAGGGGGACTCCTACTAGGCAGTTCTTC,CASSDRRGTPTRQFF
once,TRBJ2-1,TRBV20-1,TRBD2,TGCAGTGCTAGAGGAGGGTCCGGGACTAGCGGGAGTGGGAATGAGCAGTTCTTC,CSARGGSGTSGSGNEQFF
few,TRBJ2-7,TRBV27,TRBD2,TGTGCCAGCAGTCCATCCGGGACTAGCGCTTCCGAGCAGTACTTC,CASSPSGTSASEQYF
many,TRBJ2-2,TRBV20-1,TRBD2,TGCAGTGCTAAGCCACCGGGACTAGCGTACACCGGGGAGCTGTTTTTT,CSAKPPGLAYTGELFF
.,TRBJ2-7,TRBV29-1,.,TGCAGCGTCGGCGAAATAGGGTACGAGCAGTACTTC,CSVGEIGYEQYF
many,TRBJ1-1,TRBV2,TRBD1,TGTGCCAGCAGGCCTGACAGGGGCGGATTCACTGAAGCTTTCTTT,CASRPDRGGFTEAFF
few,TRBJ2-5,TRBV6-1,TRBD1,TGTGCCAGCAGCTCGGACAGGGTGCGAGAGACCCAGTACTTC,CASSSDRVRETQYF
many,TRBJ2-7,TRBV7-2,TRBD2,TGTGCCAGCAGCCCCGGACTAGCTCCCCACGAGCAGTACTTC,CASSPGLAPHEQYF
many,TRBJ2-3,TRBV28,TRBD2,TGTGCCAGCACAGTTTTGTGGGCGGCGGGAGATATAAATACGCAGTATTTT,CASTVLWAAGDINTQYF
many,TRBJ2-1,TRBV12-3/TRBV12-4,.,TGTGCCAGCAGGTGGGCAGGGAAGGGCAATGAGCAGTTCTTC,CASRWAGKGNEQFF
few,TRBJ2-2,TRBV6-2/TRBV6-3,TRBD2,TGTGCCAGCAGCCAAGGGACTAGCGGTAGGGGGGAGCTGTTTTTT,CASSQGTSGRGELFF
many,TRBJ2-7,TRBV27,.,TGTGCCAGCAGTAATAAGAGGGAGGACTACGAGCAGTACTTC,CASSNKREDYEQYF
many,TRBJ1-4,TRBV7-9,TRBD1,TGTGCCAGCAGTCGAACCCAGGGGGCAGGTGAAAAACTGTTTTTT,CASSRTQGAGEKLFF
many,TRBJ2-3,TRBV24-1,.,TGTGCCACCAGTGATTCGCGACCCAGGGGCCGGCCCCTTAGCACAGATACGCAGTATTTT,CATSDSRPRGRPLSTDTQYF
many,TRBJ1-4,TRBV28,.,TGTGCCAGCAGTAACGACAGCCGCATGGTGACTAATGAAAAACTGTTTTTT,CASSNDSRMVTNEKLFF
.,TRBJ2-1,TRBV20-1,TRBD2,TGCAGTGCTAGAGATCAGGCTAGCGGGAGAGGTGGGCAGTTCTTC,CSARDQASGRGGQFF
few,TRBJ2-1,TRBV6-1,TRBD1,TGTGCCGGCAGTGAATTTAAGGACAGGGGGCGCGATGAGCAGTTCTTC,CAGSEFKDRGRDEQFF
.,TRBJ2-3,TRBV27,.,TGTGCCAGCACCCCTTTGGGCGGAGATACGCAGTATTTT,CASTPLGGDTQYF
many,TRBJ2-7,TRBV6-2/TRBV6-3,.,TGTGCCAGCAGTTACTCAGGGAATCCGGGAAACGAGCAGTACTTC,CASSYSGNPGNEQYF
few,TRBJ2-1,TRBV6-5,TRBD2,TGTGCCAGCAGTTACCCTAGCGGGAGTGGTAATGAGCAGTTCTTC,CASSYPSGSGNEQFF
.,TRBJ2-1,TRBV4-2,TRBD2,TGTGCCAGCAGCCAAGATCACGGGAGGGGTGAGCAGTTCTTC,CASSQDHGRGEQFF
.,TRBJ1-3,TRBV28,.,TGTGCCAGCCGCCTCGGTCTTTCTGGAAACACCATATATTTT,CASRLGLSGNTIYF
.,TRBJ2-2,TRBV24-1,TRBD1,TGTGCCACCAGTGAGCCAGGGGGTACCGGGGAGCTGTTTTTT,CATSEPGGTGELFF
many,TRBJ2-2,TRBV28,TRBD1,TGTGCCAGCAGAACAGGGGGCGAAACCGGGGAGCTGTTTTTT,CASRTGGETGELFF
.,TRBJ2-5,TRBV4-1,TRBD1,TGCGCCAGCAGCCAGGGACAGATGGAGACCCAGTACTTC,CASSQGQMETQYF
many,TRBJ2-7,TRBV6-1,.,TGTGCCAGCAGGTACGGGACGCTCTACGAGCAGTACTTC,CASRYGTLYEQYF
.,TRBJ2-5,TRBV30,.,TGTGCCTGGAGAAGCGAAGCCAAGACCCAGTACTTC,CAWRSEAKTQYF
many,TRBJ2-1,TRBV28,.,TGTGCCAGCAGTTTACAGGGAAACAATGAGCAGTTCTTC,CASSLQGNNEQFF
many,TRBJ1-2,TRBV7-2,.,TGTGCCAGCAGCCCGTTAAATGGTGGCTACACCTTC,CASSPLNGGYTF
.,TRBJ1-4,TRBV7-9,.,TGTGCCAGCAGCCCGGGGGCGCGGGTTGAAAAACTGTTTTTT,CASSPGARVEKLFF
many,TRBJ1-1,TRBV20-1,.,TGCAGTGCTAGTTCCTCGCGGGATTGGGGCACTGAAGCTTTCTTT,CSASSSRDWGTEAFF
many,TRBJ2-7,TRBV2,.,TGTGCCAGCAGTGCGCTCTCTACCTACGAGCAGTACTTC,CASSALSTYEQYF
few,TRBJ2-1,TRBV15,TRBD1,TGTGCCACCCAGATCCCACAGGGGGTTGAGCAGTTCTTC,CATQIPQGVEQFF
many,TRBJ2-7,TRBV20-1,TRBD1,TGCAGTGCTAGACCTCTTAACCGGGACAGGGTTGCCTACGAGCAGTACTTC,CSARPLNRDRVAYEQYF
many,TRBJ2-1,TRBV2,TRBD2,TGTGCCAGCAGTGGGCGGTCTAGCGGGAGTCTATCCTACAATGAGCAGTTCTTC,CASSGRSSGSLSYNEQFF
many,TRBJ2-3,TRBV18,.,TGTGCCAGCTCTACCACGGGGTCCACAGATACGCAGTATTTT,CASSTTGSTDTQYF
many,TRBJ1-2,TRBV27,TRBD1,TGTGCCAGCGCACAGACAGGGCCCTGGACCTATGGCTACACCTTC,CASAQTGPWTYGYTF
many,TRBJ1-1,TRBV5-1,.,TGCGCCAGCAGCTTCGGTAAAAGCACTGAAGCTTTCTTT,CASSFGKSTEAFF
.,TRBJ2-7,TRBV10-3,TRBD1,TGTGCCACAACGGACAGGGGGCGAGACGAGCAGTACTTC,CATTDRGRDEQYF
many,TRBJ2-1,TRBV13,.,TGTGCCAGCAGCTTGGACAGTCGGAATGAGCAGTTCTTC,CASSLDSRNEQFF
many,TRBJ2-3,TRBV28,.,TGTGCCAGCAGTTACCAGGGAACAGATACGCAGTATTTT,CASSYQGTDTQYF
many,TRBJ2-1,TRBV20-1,TRBD2,TGCAGTGCAACTAGCGGGAGCGCCTCAAATGAGCAGTTCTTC,CSATSGSASNEQFF
.,TRBJ2-7,TRBV19,TRBD1,TGTGCCAGTAGTCCCGGACAGGTCTTCTACGAGCAGTACTTC,CASSPGQVFYEQYF
many,TRBJ2-2,TRBV5-1,.,TGCGCCAGCAGCCCCGTCCCCGGGGAGCTGTTTTTT,CASSPVPGELFF
many,TRBJ2-1,TRBV28,TRBD2,TGTGCCAGCAGCCGGGGGGGAACGAGCTCCTACAATGAGCAGTTCTTC,CASSRGGTSSYNEQFF
.,TRBJ2-3,TRBV9,TRBD1,TGTGCCAGCAGCGTGAGCAGGGGGATAGCAGATACGCAGTATTTT,CASSVSRGIADTQYF
many,TRBJ2-7,TRBV12-3/TRBV12-4,TRBD1,TGTGCCAGCAGTACAGGGGCCTCTTCCTACGAGCAGTACTTC,CASSTGASSYEQYF
.,TRBJ2-3,TRBV18,.,TGTGCCAGCTCACCCCTAGGGGCCACCACAGATACGCAGTATTTT,CASSPLGATTDTQYF
many,TRBJ2-7,TRBV6-1,TRBD2,TGTGCCAGCAGTGAGGGACTAGCGGGGGCCTACGAGCAGTACTTC,CASSEGLAGAYEQYF
many,TRBJ2-5,TRBV6-6,.,TGTGCCAGCAGTTACCCCCCGGCGGGACAAGAGACCCAGTACTTC,CASSYPPAGQETQYF
many,TRBJ2-7,TRBV4-1,.,TGCGCCAGCAGCCAAGGTTCCGCCTGGCCGGAGCAGTACTTC,CASSQGSAWPEQYF
few,TRBJ2-1,TRBV7-6,.,TGTGCCAGCAGCTCCCGAGCGGGCTCCTACAATGAGCAGTTCTTC,CASSSRAGSYNEQFF
many,TRBJ2-4,TRBV12-3/TRBV12-4,TRBD1,TGTGCCAGCTCTCCAGGGGGTGCCATTCAGTACTTC,CASSPGGAIQYF
.,TRBJ1-5,TRBV20-1,TRBD1,TGCAGTGCCGCGGACAGGGAGCGCCCAGGGTGGTCGAATTTT,CSAADRERPGWSNF
few,TRBJ2-7,TRBV6-1,TRBD2,TGTGCCAGCAGAAGGACTAGTCTTACGTACGAGCAGTACTTC,CASRRTSLTYEQYF
.,TRBJ2-2,TRBV30,TRBD2,TGTGTCTGGAGGGGAGCTAGCGGGAGTACCGGGGAGCTGTTTTTT,CVWRGASGSTGELFF